The rows below give T cell receptor beta chains drawn from one sample of a study of blood T cell repertoires in COVID-19. Produced via immunoSEQ multiplex PCR; TCRdb's table is partial and in-frame only. The table includes about 300,000 clones, roughly 85% detected once. Sequencing was carried out using PBMCs or T cells enriched from blood (not recorded which). The source of these receptors is a woman aged 45 to 65 who had recovered from COVID-19. The CDR3 runs from the conserved cysteine through the conserved F or W. Each record gives: clone size, D gene, J gene, V gene, CDR3 length, CDR3 protein, CDR3 DNA. The D gene is left open where the match is weak. Where a row states a size, it is once, few, many or the class of an expanded clone; other rows omit it.

abundance: few
d_gene: TRBD1
j_gene: TRBJ1-2
v_gene: TRBV18
len: 16
CDR3aa: CASSPNSGTATYGYTF
CDR3nt: TGTGCCAGCTCACCGAACTCCGGGACAGCAACCTATGGCTACACCTTC

abundance: -
d_gene: -
j_gene: TRBJ2-5
v_gene: TRBV12-3/TRBV12-4
len: 13
CDR3aa: CASQGGAGETQYF
CDR3nt: TGTGCCAGCCAAGGGGGGGCAGGAGAGACCCAGTACTTC

abundance: -
d_gene: TRBD1
j_gene: TRBJ1-1
v_gene: TRBV25-1
len: 16
CDR3aa: CASSQAGTGTNTEAFF
CDR3nt: TGTGCCAGCAGTCAAGCCGGGACAGGGACGAACACTGAAGCTTTCTTT

abundance: -
d_gene: -
j_gene: TRBJ1-4
v_gene: TRBV5-1
len: 17
CDR3aa: CASSLGPPSATNEKLFF
CDR3nt: TGCGCCAGCAGCTTGGGGCCACCCAGCGCAACTAATGAAAAACTGTTTTTT

abundance: -
d_gene: TRBD1
j_gene: TRBJ1-1
v_gene: TRBV2
len: 13
CDR3aa: CASRLGQETEAFF
CDR3nt: TGTGCCAGCAGGTTAGGACAGGAGACTGAAGCTTTCTTT

abundance: -
d_gene: TRBD1
j_gene: TRBJ2-2
v_gene: TRBV4-1
len: 16
CDR3aa: CASSARTGSNTGELFF
CDR3nt: TGCGCCAGCAGCGCCCGGACAGGTTCGAACACCGGGGAGCTGTTTTTT

abundance: -
d_gene: -
j_gene: TRBJ1-3
v_gene: TRBV19
len: 16
CDR3aa: CASSTMAGVSGNTIYF
CDR3nt: TGTGCCAGTAGTACTATGGCGGGCGTCTCTGGAAACACCATATATTTT

abundance: once
d_gene: TRBD2
j_gene: TRBJ2-2
v_gene: TRBV25-1
len: 17
CDR3aa: CASSEFDGGANTGELFF
CDR3nt: TGTGCCAGCAGTGAGTTCGATGGGGGGGCGAACACCGGGGAGCTGTTTTTT

abundance: -
d_gene: TRBD1
j_gene: TRBJ2-7
v_gene: TRBV14
len: 14
CDR3aa: CASSRARGPYEQYF
CDR3nt: TGTGCCAGCAGCCGGGCCAGGGGGCCCTACGAGCAGTACTTC

abundance: -
d_gene: -
j_gene: TRBJ1-2
v_gene: TRBV10-2
len: 14
CDR3aa: CASSEDSFNYGYTF
CDR3nt: TGCGCCAGCAGTGAGGACTCATTCAACTATGGCTACACCTTC

abundance: -
d_gene: -
j_gene: TRBJ1-2
v_gene: TRBV6-4
len: 13
CDR3aa: CASSDSVSDGYTF
CDR3nt: TGTGCCAGCAGTGACTCGGTGAGTGATGGCTACACCTTC

abundance: -
d_gene: TRBD2
j_gene: TRBJ2-5
v_gene: TRBV18
len: 15
CDR3aa: CASSLLAGVGETQYF
CDR3nt: TGTGCCAGCTCACTACTAGCGGGAGTTGGAGAGACCCAGTACTTC

abundance: -
d_gene: TRBD1
j_gene: TRBJ2-3
v_gene: TRBV11-2
len: 17
CDR3aa: CASSLRGQGARTDTQYF
CDR3nt: TGTGCCAGCAGCCTTAGGGGACAGGGGGCCCGCACAGATACGCAGTATTTT

abundance: few
d_gene: TRBD1
j_gene: TRBJ1-6
v_gene: TRBV7-9
len: 14
CDR3aa: CASSTRTGVSPLHF
CDR3nt: TGTGCCAGCAGCACCAGGACAGGGGTTTCACCCCTCCACTTT

abundance: few
d_gene: TRBD1
j_gene: TRBJ1-2
v_gene: TRBV30
len: 14
CDR3aa: CAWHVGGTGGGYTF
CDR3nt: TGTGCCTGGCATGTAGGGGGGACAGGGGGCGGCTACACCTTC

abundance: -
d_gene: TRBD2
j_gene: TRBJ2-5
v_gene: TRBV27
len: 15
CDR3aa: CASRPEGTMQETQYF
CDR3nt: TGTGCCAGCAGACCAGAAGGGACTATGCAAGAGACCCAGTACTTC

abundance: -
d_gene: TRBD1
j_gene: TRBJ2-7
v_gene: TRBV5-6
len: 16
CDR3aa: CASSILKGAETYEQYF
CDR3nt: TGTGCCAGCAGCATCCTCAAGGGGGCTGAAACCTACGAGCAGTACTTC

abundance: -
d_gene: -
j_gene: TRBJ1-4
v_gene: TRBV7-2
len: 15
CDR3aa: CASSLGGRGSEKLFF
CDR3nt: TGTGCCAGCAGCTTAGGGGGCAGGGGTAGTGAAAAACTGTTTTTT

abundance: -
d_gene: -
j_gene: TRBJ1-5
v_gene: TRBV7-2
len: 13
CDR3aa: CASSLSTNQPQHF
CDR3nt: TGTGCCAGCAGCTTAAGTACAAATCAGCCCCAGCATTTT

abundance: -
d_gene: TRBD1
j_gene: TRBJ1-6
v_gene: TRBV9
len: 15
CDR3aa: CASSGPTQGDSPLHF
CDR3nt: TGTGCCAGCAGCGGCCCGACACAGGGGGATTCACCCCTCCACTTT

abundance: once
d_gene: TRBD2
j_gene: TRBJ2-1
v_gene: TRBV2
len: 18
CDR3aa: CASSEDPLASGINNEQFF
CDR3nt: TGTGCCAGCAGTGAGGATCCCCTTGCTAGCGGGATCAACAATGAGCAGTTCTTC

abundance: -
d_gene: TRBD2
j_gene: TRBJ2-7
v_gene: TRBV7-8
len: 16
CDR3aa: CASSARLAGVGLEQYF
CDR3nt: TGTGCCAGCAGCGCCCGTTTAGCGGGAGTTGGTCTCGAGCAGTACTTC

abundance: -
d_gene: -
j_gene: TRBJ1-5
v_gene: TRBV7-9
len: 13
CDR3aa: CASSSTLNQPQHF
CDR3nt: TGTGCCAGCAGCTCGACTTTAAATCAGCCCCAGCATTTT

abundance: -
d_gene: TRBD1
j_gene: TRBJ2-5
v_gene: TRBV14
len: 14
CDR3aa: CASSRQGIGETQYF
CDR3nt: TGTGCCAGCAGCCGACAGGGGATAGGGGAGACCCAGTACTTC

abundance: -
d_gene: TRBD1
j_gene: TRBJ1-5
v_gene: TRBV28
len: 16
CDR3aa: CASSYSHRGSNQPQHF
CDR3nt: TGTGCCAGCAGTTATTCCCACAGGGGAAGCAATCAGCCCCAGCATTTT

abundance: once
d_gene: TRBD2
j_gene: TRBJ2-2
v_gene: TRBV18
len: 15
CDR3aa: CASSPRLAGTGELFF
CDR3nt: TGTGCCAGCTCACCTCGACTAGCGGGGACCGGGGAGCTGTTTTTT

abundance: -
d_gene: TRBD2
j_gene: TRBJ2-3
v_gene: TRBV19
len: 16
CDR3aa: CASSVLAGGSTDTQYF
CDR3nt: TGTGCCAGTAGCGTACTCGCGGGGGGATCCACAGATACGCAGTATTTT

abundance: -
d_gene: TRBD1
j_gene: TRBJ2-2
v_gene: TRBV24-1
len: 15
CDR3aa: CATKNRGSNTGELFF
CDR3nt: TGTGCCACAAAAAACAGGGGCTCGAACACCGGGGAGCTGTTTTTT

abundance: -
d_gene: TRBD2
j_gene: TRBJ2-2
v_gene: TRBV5-5
len: 15
CDR3aa: CASSRLAGDTGELFF
CDR3nt: TGTGCCAGCAGCCGACTAGCGGGGGACACCGGGGAGCTGTTTTTT

abundance: once
d_gene: -
j_gene: TRBJ1-2
v_gene: TRBV6-5
len: 15
CDR3aa: CASSKTGHPNYGYTF
CDR3nt: TGTGCCAGCAGTAAGACCGGACACCCTAACTATGGCTACACCTTC

abundance: -
d_gene: -
j_gene: TRBJ1-1
v_gene: TRBV5-5
len: 13
CDR3aa: CASSLRGPGGAFF
CDR3nt: TGTGCCAGCAGCTTGAGGGGACCCGGGGGAGCTTTCTTT

abundance: -
d_gene: -
j_gene: TRBJ2-3
v_gene: TRBV11-3
len: 12
CDR3aa: CASSLNSDTQYF
CDR3nt: TGTGCCAGCAGCTTAAACTCTGATACGCAGTATTTT

abundance: once
d_gene: TRBD2
j_gene: TRBJ2-1
v_gene: TRBV5-1
len: 15
CDR3aa: CASSLSGSSYNEQFF
CDR3nt: TGCGCCAGCAGCCTGAGCGGGAGCTCCTACAATGAGCAGTTCTTC

abundance: -
d_gene: -
j_gene: TRBJ1-1
v_gene: TRBV5-5
len: 16
CDR3aa: CASSLGGHIVNTEAFF
CDR3nt: TGTGCCAGCAGCTTGGGGGGCCACATAGTGAACACTGAAGCTTTCTTT

abundance: -
d_gene: -
j_gene: TRBJ2-7
v_gene: TRBV6-5
len: 16
CDR3aa: CASSYSLLARSYEQYF
CDR3nt: TGTGCCAGCAGTTACTCCCTCCTAGCGAGGTCCTACGAGCAGTACTTC

abundance: -
d_gene: TRBD1
j_gene: TRBJ1-1
v_gene: TRBV28
len: 17
CDR3aa: CASSFGDGQGLGTEAFF
CDR3nt: TGTGCCAGCAGTTTCGGGGATGGACAGGGGCTGGGCACTGAAGCTTTCTTT

abundance: -
d_gene: -
j_gene: TRBJ1-1
v_gene: TRBV2
len: 13
CDR3aa: CASLDEADTEAFF
CDR3nt: TGTGCCAGCCTAGACGAGGCGGACACTGAAGCTTTCTTT

abundance: once
d_gene: TRBD2
j_gene: TRBJ2-7
v_gene: TRBV3-1/TRBV3-2
len: 14
CDR3aa: CASSLESGRFVQYF
CDR3nt: TGTGCCAGCAGCCTGGAGAGCGGGAGATTTGTGCAGTACTTC

abundance: once
d_gene: -
j_gene: TRBJ1-3
v_gene: TRBV27
len: 16
CDR3aa: CASSLVAGKAGNTIYF
CDR3nt: TGTGCCAGCAGTTTGGTGGCAGGAAAAGCTGGAAACACCATATATTTT

abundance: -
d_gene: -
j_gene: TRBJ1-2
v_gene: TRBV19
len: 14
CDR3aa: CASTTSIQSYGYTF
CDR3nt: TGTGCCAGTACCACCTCGATACAGTCCTATGGCTACACCTTC

abundance: -
d_gene: TRBD1
j_gene: TRBJ1-4
v_gene: TRBV30
len: 14
CDR3aa: CAWSAGGGGEKLFF
CDR3nt: TGTGCCTGGAGTGCAGGGGGCGGGGGTGAAAAACTGTTTTTT

abundance: -
d_gene: -
j_gene: TRBJ2-1
v_gene: TRBV11-3
len: 15
CDR3aa: CASSLGLVEINEQFF
CDR3nt: TGTGCCAGCAGCTTAGGGCTAGTGGAGATCAATGAGCAGTTCTTC

abundance: few
d_gene: -
j_gene: TRBJ1-5
v_gene: TRBV7-8
len: 15
CDR3aa: CASSLVSGNNQPQHF
CDR3nt: TGTGCCAGCAGCTTAGTTAGCGGGAACAATCAGCCCCAGCATTTT

abundance: -
d_gene: TRBD2
j_gene: TRBJ2-1
v_gene: TRBV27
len: 20
CDR3aa: CASSSFTVRLALKHHSEQFF
CDR3nt: TGTGCCAGCAGTTCATTCACCGTTCGACTAGCACTCAAACATCACAGTGAGCAGTTCTTC

abundance: few
d_gene: -
j_gene: TRBJ1-1
v_gene: TRBV28
len: 16
CDR3aa: CASSSSGVSGGTEAFF
CDR3nt: TGTGCCAGCAGTTCCTCTGGAGTCTCGGGTGGGACTGAAGCTTTCTTT

abundance: -
d_gene: -
j_gene: TRBJ1-4
v_gene: TRBV7-2
len: 15
CDR3aa: CASSLVAARGEKLFF
CDR3nt: TGTGCCAGCAGCTTAGTTGCGGCCCGGGGTGAAAAACTGTTTTTT

abundance: -
d_gene: -
j_gene: TRBJ1-6
v_gene: TRBV9
len: 15
CDR3aa: CASSVDLAGNSPLHF
CDR3nt: TGTGCCAGCAGCGTAGACCTGGCGGGTAATTCACCCCTCCACTTT

abundance: -
d_gene: TRBD1
j_gene: TRBJ1-5
v_gene: TRBV2
len: 15
CDR3aa: CASGKTGLVSQPQHF
CDR3nt: TGTGCCAGCGGGAAGACAGGGTTGGTAAGTCAGCCCCAGCATTTT

abundance: -
d_gene: -
j_gene: TRBJ2-7
v_gene: TRBV28
len: 12
CDR3aa: CASSLSQNEQYF
CDR3nt: TGTGCCAGCAGTTTATCCCAGAACGAGCAGTACTTC

abundance: -
d_gene: TRBD2
j_gene: TRBJ2-5
v_gene: TRBV15
len: 16
CDR3aa: CATSRGPGLAEETQYF
CDR3nt: TGTGCCACCAGCAGAGGGCCGGGACTAGCGGAAGAGACCCAGTACTTC

abundance: -
d_gene: TRBD1
j_gene: TRBJ2-1
v_gene: TRBV7-9
len: 15
CDR3aa: CASSLPGQGELEQFF
CDR3nt: TGTGCCAGCAGCTTGCCGGGACAGGGGGAACTTGAGCAGTTCTTC

abundance: -
d_gene: -
j_gene: TRBJ2-1
v_gene: TRBV7-8
len: 14
CDR3aa: CASSLAFWGDEQFF
CDR3nt: TGTGCCAGCAGCTTAGCGTTCTGGGGCGATGAGCAGTTCTTC

abundance: few
d_gene: -
j_gene: TRBJ2-1
v_gene: TRBV7-2
len: 15
CDR3aa: CASSNGIVSVYEQFF
CDR3nt: TGTGCCAGCAGCAATGGGATTGTTAGCGTTTATGAGCAGTTCTTC

abundance: -
d_gene: -
j_gene: TRBJ2-5
v_gene: TRBV30
len: 13
CDR3aa: CAWSAPIRGTQYF
CDR3nt: TGTGCCTGGAGTGCCCCGATCAGGGGGACCCAGTACTTC

abundance: many
d_gene: -
j_gene: TRBJ1-1
v_gene: TRBV7-9
len: 13
CDR3aa: CASSLARLTEAFF
CDR3nt: TGTGCCAGCAGCTTAGCCCGGTTGACTGAAGCTTTCTTT

abundance: -
d_gene: TRBD2
j_gene: TRBJ2-2
v_gene: TRBV11-2
len: 18
CDR3aa: CASSLDPKIAGRTGELFF
CDR3nt: TGTGCCAGCAGCTTAGATCCCAAGATAGCGGGGCGCACCGGGGAGCTGTTTTTT

abundance: -
d_gene: -
j_gene: TRBJ1-5
v_gene: TRBV27
len: 15
CDR3aa: CASSDQGWGNQPQHF
CDR3nt: TGTGCCAGCAGTGATCAGGGGTGGGGCAATCAGCCCCAGCATTTT

abundance: -
d_gene: TRBD1
j_gene: TRBJ1-6
v_gene: TRBV7-6
len: 16
CDR3aa: CASSLATGGYNSPLHF
CDR3nt: TGTGCCAGCAGCTTAGCGACAGGGGGCTATAATTCACCCCTCCACTTT

abundance: once
d_gene: -
j_gene: TRBJ1-5
v_gene: TRBV27
len: 15
CDR3aa: CASSLRRYSNQPQHF
CDR3nt: TGTGCCAGCAGTTTACGGCGGTATAGCAATCAGCCCCAGCATTTT